This T cell receptor (beta chain) was retrieved from a study of T cell responses to AZD1222 COVID-19 vaccine. The data were produced by immunoSEQ multiplex PCR, yet TCRdb's version contains in-frame clones alone and is incomplete. The sample lists more than 85,000 clones; nearly 90% were seen once. The J segment lost 8 bases and the V segment lost 4 bases, leaving 5 bases of the junction unmatched. CDR3 size: 12 residues. The V gene's germline CDR1 is GTSNPN and CDR2 SVGIG (reference sequence). Study findings and constraints: Variant regions that are unmutated are reportedly the target of nearly half of spike-specific TCRs. Spike-specific TCR breadth and depth were elevated following two AZD1222 doses.

In regard to this clone: Its antigen remains unidentified.

This chain connects TRBV30 to TRBJ1-2, with TRBD1 matching over 9 bases. The specimen was peripheral blood, collected 28 days after the second AZD1222 dose. This TCR was recovered from an adult who received the AZD1222 COVID-19 vaccine. The CDR3, as DNA: TGTGCCTGGACAGGACAGGGGAGGGGCTACACCTTC. Its translation: CAWTGQGRGYTF.